This TCR beta chain was identified during a study of naive and memory T cell subsets. The V and J ends lost 8 bases and 6 bases respectively, with 5 bases between them. CDR3 size: 10 residues. CDR1 is MNHNS and CDR2 is SASEGT in the germline V gene. The treatment is: skin biopsy from PPD injection site in Mantoux-positive individual. TCR cDNA received a 3' ligated oligonucleotide that carried a UMI. Biopsied sites were PPD injections in people with a positive Mantoux test. Reverse transcription used DNase-treated unsorted total RNA, aiming for about 1 to 1,100 ng. Study-level results: Both skin biopsy types reportedly yielded TCRs, tuberculin sites far more. Higher TCR numbers at tuberculin sites reflect T cell infiltration, per interpretation.

Worth noting for this clonotype: Its antigen is not known.

The SP2 primer and nested alpha and beta constant region primers amplified ligated cDNA in four rounds. MiXCR was run by TCRdb on the UMI-ligation and nested PCR reads, yielding one entry per CDR3 protein. Of some 21,000 distinct CDR3 sequences in the sample, about 6.1% were seen once. V gene TRBV6-1 combines with J gene TRBJ2-1; the D is unclear. This TCR was recovered from an adult in good health. Sequenced here: skin, sampled from a tuberculin skin test site. The CDR3 DNA reads TGTGCCAGCGGGCGCAATGAGCAGTTCTTC. Translating it yields CASGRNEQFF.